What follows are 8 T cell receptor beta chains derived from one specimen sequenced in a study of cytomegalovirus exposure and HLA in healthy donors. PCR used 60 Vbeta primers and 13 Jbeta primers. Clones were read by immunoSEQ multiplex PCR, and TCRdb kept only the in-frame ones, dropping some. The sample lists 95,000 to 150,000 clones, roughly 74% occurring once. Sequences were obtained from PBMCs. These receptors all come from a man between 35 and 55 years old in good health and CMV-seronegative.

The V gene is TRBV4-1, the J gene TRBJ2-7; TRBD1 matches at 9 bases. Germline CDR1 MGHRA, CDR2 YSYEKL. The CDR3 runs 16 residues. J lost 2 bases, V lost 2 bases, and 7 bases had no gene match. DNA of the CDR3: TGCGCCAGCAGCCAAACGGCGGGACAGGGCGCCTACGAGCAGTACTTC. It encodes CASSQTAGQGAYEQYF.

V usage is TRBV28 and J usage is TRBJ2-2; 8 positions agree with TRBD2. V dropped 4 bases and J dropped 5; count of bases not matched to a gene: 9. This CDR3 spans 16 amino acids. Germline V gene sequence: CDR1 MDHEN, CDR2 SYDVKM. CDR3 in amino acids: CASSSPSGGRTGELFF. DNA for the CDR3: TGTGCCAGCAGTTCCCCCAGCGGGGGACGTACCGGGGAGCTGTTTTTT.

V gene TRBV7-8 combines with J gene TRBJ1-5; the D is unclear. Trimming pared 0 bases from V and 0 bases from J, leaving 3 bases between. This CDR3 is 14 amino acids long. CDR1 SGHVS and CDR2 FQNEAQ come from the germline V gene. The CDR3 bases are TGTGCCAGCAGCTTAGCCAATAGCAATCAGCCCCAGCATTTT. As protein: CASSLANSNQPQHF.

This clone has only one observation. The V gene is TRBV5-1, the J gene TRBJ2-2, with TRBD1 identical over 10 bases. This CDR3 spans 18 amino acids. Unmatched junction bases numbered 8, after V lost 1 base and J lost 2 bases. From germline, CDR1 is SGHRS and CDR2 YFSETQ. The CDR3 DNA reads TGCGCCAGCAGCTTGTCAGGATGGGACAGGGGCAACACCGGGGAGCTGTTTTTT. Encoded protein: CASSLSGWDRGNTGELFF.

The rearrangement uses TRBV7-9 and TRBJ2-1; 8 nucleotides align to TRBD2. Trimming cost V 1 base and J 15 bases; bases outside gene matches: 5. The CDR3 is 12 residues long. Germline V gives CDR1 SEHNR, CDR2 FQNEAQ (reference sequence). The CDR3 loop is CASSLEGTSMFF. In nucleotides, the CDR3 is TGTGCCAGCAGCTTAGAAGGGACTAGTATGTTCTTC.

This chain connects TRBV7-3 to TRBJ2-2, with a possible D match to TRBD2 (6 bases). CDR1 SGHTA and CDR2 FQGTGA come from the germline V gene. V lost 5 bases and J lost 5, with 12 bases in between. This CDR3 region has 14 residues. CDR3 sequence reads: CASSQLGGTGELFF. The CDR3, as DNA: TGTGCCAGCAGCCAACTGGGGGGAACCGGGGAGCTGTTTTTT.

A few counts support this clone. The rearrangement links TRBV6-6 to TRBJ1-5; perhaps TRBD1 as D (5 bases). Trimming cost V 9 bases and J 2 bases, with 11 bases left between them. Germline lookup yields CDR1 MNHNY and CDR2 SVGAGI (reference sequence). This CDR3 is built from 13 residues. The CDR3 spells CASQGFGNQPQHF. The CDR3 region has the DNA TGTGCCAGTCAGGGATTCGGCAATCAGCCCCAGCATTTT.

This clone was detected a few times. The chain couples TRBV4-2 to TRBJ2-3, with D unclear. Trimming removed 0 bases at V and 4 bases at J, with 14 bases between. CDR1 is LGHNA, CDR2 YNFKEQ, per germline. The CDR3 is 16 residues long. For the CDR3, the DNA is TGTGCCAGCAGCCAAGACGAGAGTCCCCCCGCAGATACGCAGTATTTT. As protein: CASSQDESPPADTQYF.